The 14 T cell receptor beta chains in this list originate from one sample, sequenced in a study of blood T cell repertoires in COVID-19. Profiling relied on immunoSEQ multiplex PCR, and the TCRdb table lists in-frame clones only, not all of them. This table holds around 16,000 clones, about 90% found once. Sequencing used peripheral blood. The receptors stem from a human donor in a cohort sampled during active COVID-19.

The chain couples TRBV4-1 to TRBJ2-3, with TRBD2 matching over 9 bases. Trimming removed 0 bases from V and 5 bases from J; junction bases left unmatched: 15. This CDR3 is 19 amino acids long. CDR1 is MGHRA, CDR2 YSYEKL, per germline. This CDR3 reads CASSQEGSQGGGAGDTQYF. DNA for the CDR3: TGCGCCAGCAGCCAAGAGGGGTCCCAGGGCGGGGGGGCCGGAGATACGCAGTATTTT.

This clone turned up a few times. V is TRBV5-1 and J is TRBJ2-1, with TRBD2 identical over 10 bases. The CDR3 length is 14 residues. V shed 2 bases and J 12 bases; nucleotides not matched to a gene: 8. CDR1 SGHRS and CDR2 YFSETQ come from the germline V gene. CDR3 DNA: TGCGCCAGCAGCTTCCGCTCTAGCGGGGGAGGGCAGTTCTTC. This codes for CASSFRSSGGGQFF. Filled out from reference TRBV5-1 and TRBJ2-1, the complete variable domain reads KAGVTQTPRYLIKTRGQQVTLSCSPISGHRSVSWYQQTPGQGLQFLFEYFSETQRNKGNFPGRFSGRQFSNSRSEMNVSTLELGDSALYLCASSFRSSGGGQFFGPGTRLTVL.

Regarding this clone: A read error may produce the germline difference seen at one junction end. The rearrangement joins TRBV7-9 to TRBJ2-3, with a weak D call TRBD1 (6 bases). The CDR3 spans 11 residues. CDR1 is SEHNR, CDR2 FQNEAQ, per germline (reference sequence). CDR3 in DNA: TGTGCCAGCAGCAACCGGGACACGGGTCGTTTT. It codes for CASSNRDTGRF.

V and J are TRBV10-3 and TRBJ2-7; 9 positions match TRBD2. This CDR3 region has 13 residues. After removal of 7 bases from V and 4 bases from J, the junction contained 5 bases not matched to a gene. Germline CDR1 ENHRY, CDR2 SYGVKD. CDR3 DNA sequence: TGTGCCATCAAGGGCGGGGGGGAATACGAGCAGTACTTC. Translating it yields CAIKGGGEYEQYF.

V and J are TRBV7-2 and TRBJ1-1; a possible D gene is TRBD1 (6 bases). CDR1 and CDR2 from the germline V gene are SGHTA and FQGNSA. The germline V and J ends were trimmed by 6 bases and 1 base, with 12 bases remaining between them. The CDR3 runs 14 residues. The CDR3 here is CASRPQGTNTEAFF. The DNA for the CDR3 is TGTGCCAGCAGACCCCAGGGGACGAACACTGAAGCTTTCTTT.

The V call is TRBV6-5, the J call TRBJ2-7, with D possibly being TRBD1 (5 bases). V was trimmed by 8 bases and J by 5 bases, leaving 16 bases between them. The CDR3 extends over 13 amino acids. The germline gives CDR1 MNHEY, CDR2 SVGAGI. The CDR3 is CASGQSQKDEQYF. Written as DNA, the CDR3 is TGTGCCAGCGGACAATCCCAGAAGGACGAGCAGTACTTC.

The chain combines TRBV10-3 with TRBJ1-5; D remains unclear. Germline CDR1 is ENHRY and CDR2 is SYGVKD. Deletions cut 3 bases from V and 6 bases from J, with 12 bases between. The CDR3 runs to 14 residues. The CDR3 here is CAISDGGIGQPQHF. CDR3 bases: TGTGCCATCAGTGACGGAGGGATCGGTCAGCCCCAGCATTTT.

CDR3 DNA sequence: TGTGCCAGCAGCTTAGTTAGCTACAATGAGCAGTTCTTC. Translating it yields CASSLVSYNEQFF. The genes are TRBV7-9 and TRBJ2-1; D not certain. Trimming shortened V by 1 base and J by 3 bases, and 4 bases separated the two germline ends. Germline CDR1 SEHNR, CDR2 FQNEAQ (reference sequence). The CDR3 length is 13 residues.

The CDR3: CADPGTPPYEQYF. CDR3 DNA sequence: TGTGCCGACCCCGGGACACCCCCCTACGAGCAGTACTTC. The V and J genes are TRBV24-1 and TRBJ2-7; the D gene is possibly TRBD1 (6 bases). This CDR3 spans 13 amino acids. The V end was cut by 12 bases, the J end by 2 bases, with 16 bases between. The germline gives CDR1 KGHDR, CDR2 SFDVKD.

The CDR3 is CASSRDRVWDTEAFF. The CDR3, as DNA: TGTGCCAGCAGTCGGGACAGGGTATGGGACACTGAAGCTTTCTTT. V usage is TRBV6-2 or TRBV6-3 and J usage is TRBJ1-1, with TRBD1 identical over 9 bases. The V segment lost 5 bases and the J segment 3 bases; nucleotides outside the gene matches: 7. Germline V gives CDR1 MNHEY, CDR2 SVGEGT. The CDR3 extends over 15 amino acids.

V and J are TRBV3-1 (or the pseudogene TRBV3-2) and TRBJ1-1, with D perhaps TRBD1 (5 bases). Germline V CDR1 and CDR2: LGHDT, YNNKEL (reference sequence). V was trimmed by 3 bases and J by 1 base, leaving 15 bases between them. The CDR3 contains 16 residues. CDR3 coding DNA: TGTGCCAGCAGCCAGGGACTTGGGGGAAAGAACACTGAAGCTTTCTTT. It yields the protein CASSQGLGGKNTEAFF.

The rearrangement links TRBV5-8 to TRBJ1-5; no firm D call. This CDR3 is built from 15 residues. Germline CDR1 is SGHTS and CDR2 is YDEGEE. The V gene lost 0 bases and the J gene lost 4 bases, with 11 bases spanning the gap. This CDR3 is CASSLGWGGNQPQHF. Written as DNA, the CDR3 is TGTGCCAGCAGCTTGGGATGGGGAGGGAATCAGCCCCAGCATTTT.

The CDR3 region has the DNA TGTGCCAGCAGCGTTTCGGACCAAGAGACCCAGTACTTC. This codes for CASSVSDQETQYF. The V and J genes are TRBV9 and TRBJ2-5; D remains unclear. The V end lost 2 bases, the J end lost 0 bases, and 5 bases lay between the germline ends. Germline CDR1 is SGDLS and CDR2 is YYNGEE. There are 13 residues in the CDR3.

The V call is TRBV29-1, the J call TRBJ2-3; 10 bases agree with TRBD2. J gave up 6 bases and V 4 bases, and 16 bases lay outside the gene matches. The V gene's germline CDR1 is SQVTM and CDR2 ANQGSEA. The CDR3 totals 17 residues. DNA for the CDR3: TGCAGCGTTGCACTCCTAGCGGGGGTCCGAGGGGGCGATACGCAGTATTTT. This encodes CSVALLAGVRGGDTQYF.